Shown below are 16 T cell receptor beta chains from a single sample sequenced in a study of regulatory T cells after allogeneic stem cell transplantation. The TCR beta CDR3 region was amplified from SMARTer RACE cDNA made from RNA. TCRdb called the 5' RACE reads again in MiXCR, with one record for every CDR3 protein. Among 400 to 500 distinct CDR3 sequences listed, about 20% were seen once. Sequenced here: sorted CD4+ T cells from blood (whether regulatory or conventional is not recorded), sampled 30 days after allogeneic stem cell transplant. These receptors were taken from a human patient who had an allogeneic stem cell transplant, so the T cells may come from the graft donor.

The chain combines TRBV6-6 with TRBJ2-3; the D is unclear. Per the germline V gene, CDR1 is MNHNY and CDR2 is SVGAGI (reference sequence). CDR3 length: 13 residues. Here the CDR3 reads CGSSYSTADTQYF. CDR3 DNA sequence: TGTGGCAGTAGTTACTCGACTGCAGATACGCAGTATTTT.

This clonotype showed up just a few times. The rearrangement links TRBV30 to TRBJ2-1; a weak D match, TRBD2 (6 bases). The length of the CDR3 is 16 residues. Trimming removed 1 base from V and 2 bases from J, with 15 bases in between. CDR1 is GTSNPN, CDR2 SVGIG, per germline (reference sequence). CDR3 region: CAWSGPEGATYNEQFF. Here the CDR3 DNA reads TGTGCCTGGAGTGGGCCGGAGGGAGCTACCTACAATGAGCAGTTCTTC.

This clonotype rates as medium-sized. The chain combines TRBV18 with TRBJ1-4; D remains unclear. This CDR3 region has 15 residues. CDR1 KGHSH and CDR2 LQKENI come from the germline V gene. The germline V and J ends were trimmed by 3 bases and 8 bases, with 16 bases remaining between them. Written as DNA, the CDR3 is TGTGCCAGCTCACCCTGGGGTGAGCGTTACGAAAAACTGTTTTTT. Encoded protein: CASSPWGERYEKLFF.

A remark on this clonotype: At one end the junction does not follow the germline gene, possibly because of a read error. The gene calls are TRBV20-1 and TRBJ1-5; TRBD1 aligns across 8 bases. CDR1 is DFQATT and CDR2 is SNEGSKA in the germline V gene (reference sequence). The CDR3 contains 16 residues. CDR3 protein: CSARIGTGGSNRPQHF. As DNA, the CDR3 is TGCAGTGCTAGGATTGGGACAGGAGGTAGCAATCGGCCCCAGCATTTT.

This clonotype is judged large (0.1 to 1%). The V call is TRBV7-8, the J call TRBJ2-7; TRBD1 is a possible D gene (5 bases). V was clipped by 11 bases and J by 0 bases, with 11 bases between them. This CDR3 spans 12 amino acids. Germline V CDR1 and CDR2: SGHVS, FQNEAQ. CDR3 amino acids: CASRDRSYEQYF. DNA of the CDR3: TGTGCCTCCAGGGATCGCTCCTACGAGCAGTACTTC.

This clonotype is large in the sample. The gene calls are TRBV29-1 and TRBJ2-3, with TRBD1 identical over 7 bases. Germline assignment: CDR1 SQVTM and CDR2 ANQGSEA. V was clipped by 4 bases and J by 2 bases; unmatched bases: 9. The CDR3 is made up of 15 amino acids. As DNA, the CDR3 is TGCAGCGTTGGTGTGGTGGACAGGACCACAGATACGCAGTATTTT. It yields the protein CSVGVVDRTTDTQYF.

In its sample, this clonotype is hyperexpanded. The chain joins TRBV20-1 to TRBJ1-5; TRBD1 aligns across 11 bases. Germline CDR1 reads DFQATT; CDR2 reads SNEGSKA (reference sequence). V lost 3 bases and J lost 0; bases outside the gene matches: 4. The length of the CDR3 is 16 residues. In DNA form, the CDR3 reads TGCAGTGCTAGGATTGGGACAGGGGGTAGCAATCAGCCCCAGCATTTT. It yields the protein CSARIGTGGSNQPQHF.

This clonotype qualifies as medium-sized. The rearrangement joins TRBV12-3 or TRBV12-4 to TRBJ1-1; D remains ambiguous. The V and J ends lost 5 bases and 2 bases respectively, with 12 bases between them. CDR3 size: 14 residues. The CDR3 region is CASSLGRGNTEAFF. The CDR3 bases are TGTGCCAGCAGTCTAGGGCGGGGTAACACTGAAGCTTTCTTT.

By share, this clonotype ranks as large. The chain couples TRBV6-5 to TRBJ2-3, with TRBD2 matching over 10 bases. The length of the CDR3 is 15 residues. With V trimmed by 2 bases and J by 3 bases, 2 bases remained unmatched. CDR1 MNHEY and CDR2 SVGAGI come from the germline V gene. CDR3 sequence (DNA): TGTGCCAGCAGTTACCTGACTAGCGGGACAGATACGCAGTATTTT. Translation gives CASSYLTSGTDTQYF.

This clonotype appeared a few times. V is TRBV5-1 and J is TRBJ1-1, with unresolved D. The germline V and J ends were trimmed by 0 bases and 0 bases, with 9 bases remaining between them. Germline V lookup: CDR1 SGHRS, CDR2 YFSETQ. CDR3 size: 15 residues. The CDR3 region has the DNA TGCGCCAGCAGCTTGGGCGACGGATTGAACACTGAAGCTTTCTTT. Translated, it gives CASSLGDGLNTEAFF.

Sample share makes this clonotype large (0.1 to 1%). V gene TRBV5-1 combines with J gene TRBJ2-1; a weak D match, TRBD1 (6 bases). CDR3 length equals 17 residues. Per germline, CDR1 SGHRS and CDR2 YFSETQ. V gave up 7 bases and J gave up 3 bases, with 23 bases separating them. CDR3 region: CASRQEPGVSFYNEQFF. The CDR3 DNA follows: TGCGCCAGCCGACAAGAGCCAGGGGTTTCCTTCTACAATGAGCAGTTCTTC. The entire variable domain, with the rest obtained from reference TRBV5-1 and TRBJ2-1, is as follows: KAGVTQTPRYLIKTRGQQVTLSCSPISGHRSVSWYQQTPGQGLQFLFEYFSETQRNKGNFPGRFSGRQFSNSRSEMNVSTLELGDSALYLCASRQEPGVSFYNEQFFGPGTRLTVL.

This clonotype is large. This chain uses TRBV7-9 with TRBJ2-7; TRBD2 matches at 8 bases. The CDR3 consists of 16 residues. The germline V gene has CDR1 SEHNR and CDR2 FQNEAQ (reference sequence). The V gene end was trimmed by 0 bases and the J gene end by 2 bases; junction bases not matched to a gene: 6. CDR3 sequence (DNA): TGTGCCAGCAGCTTAGCGCTTACTAGCGGCCCCTACGAGCAGTACTTC. Protein: CASSLALTSGPYEQYF.

By share, this clonotype counts as large (0.1 to 1%). V and J are TRBV5-1 and TRBJ1-1; D might be TRBD1 (5 bases). Per germline, CDR1 SGHRS and CDR2 YFSETQ. CDR3 length: 15 amino acids. The ends were cut back, 0 bases at V and 7 bases at J, with 16 bases in the middle. DNA of the CDR3: TGCGCCAGCAGCTTGGCCGCAGGGACGCACGGTGAAGCTTTCTTT. It specifies CASSLAAGTHGEAFF.

This clonotype is deemed large (0.1 to 1%). The chain recombines TRBV6-5 with TRBJ1-2; D might be TRBD1 (5 bases). CDR1 is MNHEY, CDR2 SVGAGI, per germline. Trimming pared 4 bases from V and 4 bases from J, leaving 19 bases between. This CDR3 is 16 amino acids long. The DNA for the CDR3 is TGTGCCAGCAGTTCCCCCTCGCGGGGCTCAAGCTATGGCTACACCTTC. Translating it yields CASSSPSRGSSYGYTF.

This clonotype is large in the sample. The genes are TRBV5-4 and TRBJ2-5; 8 bases agree with TRBD1. The CDR3 contains 15 residues. The germline V gene encodes CDR1 SGHNT and CDR2 YYREEE (reference sequence). J lost 4 bases, V lost 0 bases, and 5 bases had no gene match. For the CDR3, the DNA is TGTGCCAGCAGCTTGGCAAACAGGGGGTCAGAGACCCAGTACTTC. Translated: CASSLANRGSETQYF.

By share, this clonotype ranks as medium-sized. The chain links TRBV19 to TRBJ1-1; the D is unclear. Germline CDR1 and CDR2: LNHDA and SQIVND (reference sequence). The CDR3 consists of 14 residues. V was trimmed by 5 bases and J by 1 base, leaving 11 bases between them. In DNA form, the CDR3 reads TGTGCCAGTAGTTTCGGGGTCTCGAACACTGAAGCTTTCTTT. It specifies CASSFGVSNTEAFF.